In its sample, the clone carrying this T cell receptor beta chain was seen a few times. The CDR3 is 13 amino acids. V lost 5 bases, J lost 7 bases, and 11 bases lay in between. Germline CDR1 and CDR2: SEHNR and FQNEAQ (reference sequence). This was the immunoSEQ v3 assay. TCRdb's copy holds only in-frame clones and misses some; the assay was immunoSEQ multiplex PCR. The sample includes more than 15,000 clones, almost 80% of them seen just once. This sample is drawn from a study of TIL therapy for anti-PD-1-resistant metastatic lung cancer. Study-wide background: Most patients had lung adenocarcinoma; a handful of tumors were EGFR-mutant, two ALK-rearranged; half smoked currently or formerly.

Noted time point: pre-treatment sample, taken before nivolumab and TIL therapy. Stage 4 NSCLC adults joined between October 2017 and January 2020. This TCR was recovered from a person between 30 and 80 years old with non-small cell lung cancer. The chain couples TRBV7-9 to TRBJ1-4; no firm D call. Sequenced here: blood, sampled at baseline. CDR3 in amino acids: CASSLRGGEKLFF. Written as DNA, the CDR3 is TGTGCCAGCAGCCTAAGAGGAGGTGAAAAACTGTTTTTT. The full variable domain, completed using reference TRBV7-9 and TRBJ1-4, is DTGVSQNPRHKITKRGQNVTFRCDPISEHNRLYWYRQTLGQGPEFLTYFQNEAQLEKSRLLSDRFSAERPKGSFSTLEIQRTEQGDSAMYLCASSLRGGEKLFFGSGTQLSVL.